These 20 T cell receptor beta chains share one sample of origin, sequenced in a study of long-term antiretroviral therapy in people with HIV. Survey-level resolution applied to immunoSEQ assay v3.0. Clones were sequenced by immunoSEQ multiplex PCR, and TCRdb holds only the in-frame ones, with some missing. The repertoire consists of 9,000 to 13,000 clones, with around 81% occurring once and the leading ten covering roughly 18%. The specimen was unsorted PBMCs, collected 1.8 years after starting antiretroviral therapy. These receptors all come from a man between 35 and 55 years old with HIV.

This clone was seen a single time. V and J are TRBV27 and TRBJ1-4, with 7 bases lining up with TRBD1. Unmatched junction bases numbered 13, after V lost 2 bases and J lost 13 bases. Germline V CDR1 and CDR2: MNHEY, SMNVEV (reference sequence). The CDR3 totals 15 residues. CDR3 in amino acids: CASSLLPGQKFGLFF. Written as DNA, the CDR3 is TGTGCCAGCAGTTTACTGCCGGGACAGAAGTTCGGACTGTTTTTT.

The CDR3 spells CSVGRALVETQYF. CDR3 nucleotide sequence: TGCAGCGTCGGCCGGGCGCTTGTGGAGACCCAGTACTTC. The gene calls are TRBV29-1 and TRBJ2-5; D is unclear. CDR1 and CDR2 from the germline V gene are SQVTM and ANQGSEA. The V end lost 6 bases, the J end lost 5 bases, and 16 bases lay between the germline ends. The CDR3 is 13 residues long.

This chain links TRBV27 with TRBJ1-1; D ambiguous. The CDR3 is 13 residues long. V lost 8 bases, J lost 5 bases, and 15 bases lay in between. Germline V lookup: CDR1 MNHEY, CDR2 SMNVEV (reference sequence). CDR3 DNA sequence: TGTGCCAGCGGCTTTCGAGGATTGACTGAAGCTTTCTTT. Its translation: CASGFRGLTEAFF.

V is TRBV10-3 and J is TRBJ2-2, with a weak D call TRBD2 (5 bases). The CDR3 is made up of 15 amino acids. The germline V gene encodes CDR1 ENHRY and CDR2 SYGVKD. V lost 4 bases, J lost 8 bases, and 17 bases lay in between. CDR3 in amino acids: CAISAARNPGGELFF. Written as DNA, the CDR3 is TGTGCCATCAGTGCAGCAAGGAACCCGGGGGGGGAGCTGTTTTTT.

The chain joins TRBV7-2 to TRBJ2-1, with 7 positions matching TRBD1. Germline V gives CDR1 SGHTA, CDR2 FQGNSA. The CDR3 extends over 15 amino acids. V trimming: 1 base; J trimming: 2 bases; junction bases outside the gene matches: 2. In nucleotides, the CDR3 is TGTGCCAGCAGCTTAGGAGGGGGCGCCTACAATGAGCAGTTCTTC. Residues: CASSLGGGAYNEQFF.

The V gene is TRBV29-1, the J gene TRBJ2-7; the match to TRBD1 covers 8 bases. The CDR3 is made up of 12 amino acids. The V and J ends lost 6 bases and 1 base, in that order; junction bases with no gene match: 2. Germline V gene data show CDR1 as SQVTM and CDR2 as ANQGSEA. The CDR3 is CSVGTGSYEQYF. The CDR3 region has the DNA TGCAGCGTGGGGACAGGATCCTACGAGCAGTACTTC.

The chain recombines TRBV18 with TRBJ2-7, with 7 bases lining up with TRBD2. CDR3 length equals 13 residues. The V gene end was trimmed by 3 bases and the J gene end by 2 bases; junction bases not matched to a gene: 1. Germline CDR1 KGHSH, CDR2 LQKENI. The CDR3 spells CASSPGLPYEQYF. The CDR3 DNA follows: TGTGCCAGCTCACCGGGACTACCCTACGAGCAGTACTTC.

The rearrangement uses TRBV25-1 and TRBJ2-2, with TRBD1 as a possible D gene (5 bases). The CDR3 is 15 residues long. CDR1 MGHDK and CDR2 SYGVNS come from the germline V gene. Trimming removed 0 bases at V and 9 bases at J, with 14 bases between. The CDR3 region is CASSEYRTPTRELFF. CDR3 in DNA: TGTGCCAGCAGTGAATACCGGACACCAACCCGGGAGCTGTTTTTT. The complete variable domain, with remaining parts taken from reference TRBV25-1 and TRBJ2-2, reads EADIYQTPRYLVIGTGKKITLECSQTMGHDKMYWYQQDPGMELHLIHYSYGVNSTEKGDLSSESTVSRIRTEHFPLTLESARPSHTSQYLCASSEYRTPTRELFFGEGSRLTVL.

The CDR3 loop reads CASSPGPNQPQHF. Written as DNA, the CDR3 is TGTGCCAGCTCACCAGGCCCCAATCAGCCCCAGCATTTT. This chain joins TRBV18 and TRBJ1-5; D not resolved. V lost 2 bases to trimming and J lost 3 bases, with 5 bases between them. Germline V CDR1 and CDR2: KGHSH, LQKENI. The CDR3 contains 13 residues.

The V gene is TRBV27, the J gene TRBJ2-6, with D hard to call. Trimming took off 1 base at V and 4 bases at J, with 5 bases between the two ends. The CDR3 covers 14 residues. Per the germline V gene, CDR1 is MNHEY and CDR2 is SMNVEV (reference sequence). The CDR3 DNA sequence: TGTGCCAGCAGTTTATTGCCCGGGGCCAACGTCCTGACTTTC. This translates into CASSLLPGANVLTF.

The rearrangement links TRBV25-1 to TRBJ2-1, with 9 bases lining up with TRBD2. CDR3 length: 15 residues. In germline, CDR1 is MGHDK, CDR2 SYGVNS. With 7 bases clipped from V and 4 bases from J, the junction kept 8 bases outside the gene matches. The CDR3: CASTNALAGYNEQFF. As DNA, the CDR3 is TGTGCCAGCACGAACGCGCTAGCGGGGTACAATGAGCAGTTCTTC.

The CDR3 DNA reads TGTGCCAGCAGGCTAAACACTGAAGCTTTCTTT. Amino acid sequence: CASRLNTEAFF. J is TRBJ1-1 and V is TRBV7-9; D unresolved. CDR1 and CDR2 (germline): SEHNR, FQNEAQ (reference sequence). The CDR3 length is 11 residues. With 6 bases removed from V and 2 bases from J, the gap between germline ends came to 4 bases.

The J gene is TRBJ2-1, the V gene TRBV7-2; 12 bases match TRBD2. The CDR3 is made up of 16 amino acids. Germline CDR1 SGHTA, CDR2 FQGNSA. Unmatched junction bases numbered 3, after V lost 1 base and J lost 5 bases. The DNA of the CDR3 is TGTGCCAGCAGCTTAGGGCTAGCGGGAGGGGACAATGAGCAGTTCTTC. Its translation: CASSLGLAGGDNEQFF.

The genes are TRBV29-1 and TRBJ2-5; 8 bases align to TRBD1. The trim removed 4 bases at V and 2 bases at J, leaving 0 bases unmatched. This CDR3 region has 12 residues. Germline-derived CDR1 and CDR2 are SQVTM and ANQGSEA. The CDR3 protein is CSVGQGQETQYF. The DNA of the CDR3 is TGCAGCGTTGGACAGGGGCAAGAGACCCAGTACTTC.

This clone is a singleton in its sample. The chain joins TRBV6-1 to TRBJ1-4; perhaps TRBD1 as D (6 bases). CDR3 length: 16 amino acids. V gave up 4 bases and J gave up 8 bases, with 20 bases separating them. Per the germline V gene, CDR1 is MNHNS and CDR2 is SASEGT. DNA of the CDR3: TGTGCCAGCAGTGGCTTGGCCACAGGGTCAGGGGAAAAACTGTTTTTT. Its protein is CASSGLATGSGEKLFF.

This clone was detected a few times. The V call is TRBV28, the J call TRBJ1-5; D is perhaps TRBD1 (6 bases). With 5 bases removed from V and 0 bases from J, the gap between germline ends came to 11 bases. This CDR3 comprises 15 residues. The germline CDR1 and CDR2 sequences are MDHEN and SYDVKM. CDR3 sequence reads: CASSNRDYSNQPQHF. CDR3 DNA sequence: TGTGCCAGCAGTAACAGGGATTATAGCAATCAGCCCCAGCATTTT.

This chain connects TRBV5-6 to TRBJ2-2; 7 nucleotides agree with TRBD1. This CDR3 is 14 amino acids long. After removal of 9 bases from V and 5 bases from J, the junction contained 10 bases not matched to a gene. CDR1 SGHDT and CDR2 YYEEEE come from the germline V gene. CDR3 nucleotides: TGTGCCACCTTAAGACAGGGAAGTACCGGGGAGCTGTTTTTT. Protein sequence: CATLRQGSTGELFF.

This chain uses TRBV10-3 with TRBJ2-6; D is uncertain. The V gene lost 8 bases and the J gene lost 0 bases, with 14 bases spanning the gap. The germline V gene has CDR1 ENHRY and CDR2 SYGVKD. This CDR3 contains 16 residues. The CDR3 region has the DNA TGTGCCATCTCCACCACGTCCCCCTCTGGGGCCAACGTCCTGACTTTC. Translation: CAISTTSPSGANVLTF.

This chain connects TRBV6-6 to TRBJ2-2; a weak D match, TRBD1 (5 bases). Germline loops: CDR1 MNHNY, CDR2 SVGAGI (reference sequence). The ends were cut back, 5 bases at V and 3 bases at J, with 13 bases in the middle. CDR3 length: 15 amino acids. The CDR3: CASSILDSYTGELFF. CDR3 DNA sequence: TGTGCCAGCAGTATTCTAGACAGTTACACCGGGGAGCTGTTTTTT.

The V call is TRBV4-1, the J call TRBJ2-1, with D perhaps TRBD1 or TRBD2 (6 bases each). Trimming shortened V by 0 bases and J by 6 bases, and 12 bases separated the two germline ends. Germline V gives CDR1 MGHRA, CDR2 YSYEKL. CDR3 length: 15 amino acids. The CDR3 DNA is TGCGCCAGCAGCCAAGATAGAGGGGGGATCAATGAGCAGTTCTTC. Amino acids: CASSQDRGGINEQFF.